This is a list of T cell receptor beta chains from one sample in a study of T cell changes during pregnancy in multiple sclerosis. Produced via immunoSEQ multiplex PCR; TCRdb's table is partial and in-frame only. Seen here are tens of thousands of clones, around 96% observed once, and the top ten hold about 2.3%. The material sequenced was CD8+ T cells from peripheral blood mononuclear cells, taken after pregnancy. Source of these receptors: a female donor with multiple sclerosis, enrolled in a pregnancy study. The CDR3 runs from the conserved cysteine through the conserved F or W. A D gene is named only where the DNA matches it firmly.

j_gene,len,v_gene,d_gene,CDR3aa
TRBJ1-4,18,TRBV5-4,TRBD1,CASSSSPGTGGLNEKLFF
TRBJ2-2,18,TRBV2,TRBD2,CASSEKPPLAGDYEELFF
TRBJ2-2,16,TRBV7-9,NA,CASSLVGLPKTGELFF
TRBJ2-5,15,TRBV27,NA,CASSSRSQSQETQYF
TRBJ1-1,15,TRBV5-5,TRBD1,CASSPVQGIGAEAFF
TRBJ2-7,12,TRBV5-1,NA,CASSLERSEQYF
TRBJ2-7,13,TRBV28,NA,CASSTGRFYEQYF
TRBJ2-1,15,TRBV27,TRBD2,CASSPIAGLYNEQFF
TRBJ2-7,15,TRBV7-8,TRBD2,CASSTPGLAHYEQYF
TRBJ2-3,18,TRBV7-2,TRBD2,CASSYPLAGGPGTDTQYF
TRBJ2-1,13,TRBV7-3,NA,CASSPGWGNEQFF
TRBJ1-2,12,TRBV30,NA,CAWSKGRNGYTF
TRBJ2-7,15,TRBV10-2,TRBD2,CASSGYTSGSYEQYF
TRBJ2-7,16,TRBV19,TRBD2,CASSIVQPAGPHEQYF
TRBJ1-1,13,TRBV4-3,NA,CASSQVQNTEAFF
TRBJ2-1,18,TRBV9,TRBD2,CASSVASPRDYSYNEQFF
TRBJ2-3,15,TRBV7-9,NA,CASSSPAGSTDTQYF
TRBJ1-2,14,TRBV28,NA,CASSLLRGPLGYTF
TRBJ2-7,15,TRBV28,NA,CASSLLRDPAYEQYF
TRBJ2-7,11,TRBV2,NA,CASSGLQKQYF
TRBJ1-1,16,TRBV15,TRBD1,CATSTGTGWGNTEAFF
TRBJ2-7,13,TRBV11-1,NA,CASSNGGSYEQYF
TRBJ2-3,15,TRBV9,TRBD2,CASSISGRTGDTQYF
TRBJ1-5,15,TRBV7-6,TRBD1,CASSEDRGSNQPQHF
TRBJ2-7,15,TRBV27,NA,CASSLSGGSFYEQYF
TRBJ1-2,17,TRBV19,NA,CASSLGGRSASVDGYTF
TRBJ2-2,12,TRBV29-1,NA,CSVEGAGTELFF
TRBJ2-2,14,TRBV9,NA,CASSGASAGGELFF
TRBJ1-2,15,TRBV16,NA,CASSQSDSQRYGYTF
TRBJ2-5,15,TRBV6-5,TRBD2,CASSHIAGAGETQYF
TRBJ1-5,20,TRBV15,NA,CATSRDGGTRWGYSNQPQHF
TRBJ2-7,16,TRBV7-9,TRBD1,CASSGIAGTGDDEQYF
TRBJ2-1,20,TRBV28,TRBD2,CASSPPGGDTGLAAWHEQFF
TRBJ2-2,13,TRBV27,NA,CASGGLSTGELFF
TRBJ1-6,15,TRBV4-2,TRBD1,CASSQGGQLNSPLHF
TRBJ2-3,15,TRBV6-5,TRBD1,CASSYRGLSTDTQYF
TRBJ2-5,16,TRBV28,TRBD2,CASSSPGGSGSKTQYF
TRBJ2-7,13,TRBV27,NA,CASSFGQGYEQYF
TRBJ2-5,16,TRBV2,TRBD2,CASSGLAGMGQETQYF
TRBJ1-4,14,TRBV2,NA,CASSGQQGGEKLFF
TRBJ2-3,15,TRBV7-9,TRBD2,CASSLTGGITDTQYF
TRBJ1-2,13,TRBV19,NA,CASIRGGEYGYTF
TRBJ1-2,14,TRBV7-6,NA,CASSPGAESSGYTF
TRBJ1-1,13,TRBV4-3,NA,CASSHAGRPIVFF
TRBJ1-2,14,TRBV7-9,TRBD1,CASSSQGAFVGYTF